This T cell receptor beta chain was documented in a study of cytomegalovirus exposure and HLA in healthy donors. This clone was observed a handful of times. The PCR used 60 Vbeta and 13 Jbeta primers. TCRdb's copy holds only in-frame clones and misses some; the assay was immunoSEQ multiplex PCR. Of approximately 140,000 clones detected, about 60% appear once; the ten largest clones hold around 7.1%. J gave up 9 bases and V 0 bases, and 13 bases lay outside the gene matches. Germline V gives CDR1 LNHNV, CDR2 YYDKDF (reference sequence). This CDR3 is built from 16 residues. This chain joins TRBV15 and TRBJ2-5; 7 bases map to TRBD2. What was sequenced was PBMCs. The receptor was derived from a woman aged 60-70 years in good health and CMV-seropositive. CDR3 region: CATSRDRLAVREAQYF. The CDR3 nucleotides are TGTGCCACCAGCAGAGATAGGCTAGCGGTCCGGGAGGCCCAGTACTTC.